These T cell receptor beta chains were read from a single sample in a study of spatial heterogeneity in lung cancer. TCRdb re-analysed the 5' RACE reads in MiXCR, keeping a single row per CDR3 protein. The data show some 120,000 distinct CDR3 sequences, over 9% seen once. Sequences were derived from PBMCs, sampled at follow-up. Receptors were obtained from a male donor with early-stage non-small cell lung cancer. Both conserved end residues are part of each CDR3. A D gene is named only where the DNA matches it firmly. Clone size is stated in some rows and not others, as once, few, many or a class when expanded.

>TRBV12-3/TRBV12-4|.|.|TRBJ1-1
CASSLGEMNTEAFF
TGTGCCAGCAGTTTAGGCGAGATGAACACTGAAGCTTTCTTT
>TRBV28|many|.|TRBJ1-2
CASSRDRQWRGYTF
TGTGCCAGCAGTCGGGACCGGCAATGGCGTGGCTACACCTTC
>TRBV11-1|.|.|TRBJ2-7
CASSLAVRTSTYEQYF
TGTGCCAGCAGCTTAGCCGTGAGGACCTCGACCTACGAGCAGTACTTC
>TRBV12-2|.|.|TRBJ2-3
CASRLRRVGDTQYF
TGTGCAAGTCGCCTGAGAAGGGTTGGAGATACGCAGTATTTT
>TRBV5-1|many|.|TRBJ1-4
CASSRGPTNEKLFF
TGCGCCAGCAGCAGAGGGCCAACTAATGAAAAACTGTTTTTT
>TRBV18|.|.|TRBJ1-2
CASSPRSVAPQDYGYTF
TGTGCCAGCTCACCTCGATCCGTTGCCCCGCAGGACTATGGCTACACCTTC
>TRBV10-3|few|.|TRBJ1-5
CAISERAISNQPQHF
TGTGCCATCAGTGAACGGGCCATTAGCAATCAGCCCCAGCATTTT
>TRBV12-3/TRBV12-4|few|.|TRBJ2-5
CASSFRALETQYF
TGTGCCAGCAGTTTTAGGGCGTTAGAGACCCAGTACTTC
>TRBV12-3/TRBV12-4|many|.|TRBJ2-3
CASSMADTQYF
TGTGCCAGCAGCATGGCAGATACGCAGTATTTT
>TRBV12-3/TRBV12-4|few|.|TRBJ1-4
CASSLRDRNEKLFF
TGTGCCAGCAGTCTCAGGGACCGTAATGAAAAACTGTTTTTT
>TRBV29-1|.|TRBD2|TRBJ2-3
CSVGLAGGFSDTQYF
TGCAGCGTTGGGCTAGCGGGGGGTTTTTCAGATACGCAGTATTTT
>TRBV10-1|.|TRBD2|TRBJ2-5
CASSEVRGGQETQYF
TGCGCCAGCAGTGAGGTGCGCGGGGGGCAAGAGACCCAGTACTTC
>TRBV4-2|.|.|TRBJ2-5
CASSQDRTGRGETQYF
TGTGCCAGTAGCCAAGATCGAACAGGACGGGGAGAGACCCAGTACTTC
>TRBV5-1|few|TRBD1|TRBJ2-2
CASSWDRVRNTGELFF
TGCGCCAGCAGCTGGGACAGGGTCCGCAACACCGGGGAGCTGTTTTTT
>TRBV24-1|many|.|TRBJ2-1
CATNAPEGSEQFF
TGTGCCACCAACGCCCCAGAGGGGAGTGAGCAGTTCTTC
>TRBV28|many|TRBD2|TRBJ2-7
CASIGSGGASAYEQYF
TGTGCCAGCATTGGTAGCGGGGGGGCCTCGGCCTACGAGCAGTACTTC
>TRBV7-3|once|TRBD1|TRBJ1-3
CASSGTGGYGNTIYF
TGTGCCAGCAGCGGTACAGGGGGCTATGGAAACACCATATATTTT
>TRBV28|many|.|TRBJ1-5
CASSLGGGGQPQHF
TGTGCCAGCAGTTTGGGGGGGGGCGGTCAGCCCCAGCATTTT
>TRBV9|many|TRBD2|TRBJ2-1
CASSGGLAGRRAYNEQFF
TGTGCCAGCAGCGGGGGACTAGCGGGGCGGAGGGCGTACAATGAGCAGTTCTTC
>TRBV4-3|.|TRBD2|TRBJ2-5
CASSQGSGTSQYF
TGCGCCAGCAGCCAAGGTAGCGGGACCTCCCAGTACTTC
>TRBV9|many|.|TRBJ1-1
CASSKGGAEAFF
TGTGCCAGCAGTAAGGGGGGCGCTGAAGCTTTCTTT
>TRBV19|.|TRBD1|TRBJ2-5
CASSVGTGQETQYF
TGTGCCAGTAGTGTCGGGACAGGACAAGAGACCCAGTACTTC
>TRBV5-6|few|.|TRBJ2-1
CASSFRTDEQFF
TGTGCCAGCAGCTTTCGGACGGATGAGCAGTTCTTC
>TRBV5-1|.|.|TRBJ2-5
CASSFRGGEGETQYF
TGCGCCAGCAGCTTCCGTGGGGGCGAAGGGGAGACCCAGTACTTC
>TRBV7-9|many|.|TRBJ1-5
CASSLGRADQPQHF
TGTGCCAGCAGCTTAGGCAGGGCCGATCAGCCCCAGCATTTT
>TRBV7-6|many|TRBD2|TRBJ2-1
CASSLALRSSGGDNEQFF
TGTGCCAGCAGCTTAGCATTAAGGAGTAGCGGGGGCGACAATGAGCAGTTCTTC
>TRBV5-1|.|TRBD1|TRBJ2-5
CASGQGRVGETQYF
TGCGCCAGCGGACAGGGTAGAGTTGGAGAGACCCAGTACTTC
>TRBV28|few|.|TRBJ2-7
CASSALQGRPYEQYF
TGTGCCAGCAGCGCTCTACAGGGAAGGCCCTACGAGCAGTACTTC
>TRBV7-9|.|.|TRBJ2-1
CASSLDAGGNEQFF
TGTGCCAGCAGCTTAGATGCAGGGGGGAATGAGCAGTTCTTC
>TRBV6-5|.|.|TRBJ1-1
CASSPPVRGEAFF
TGTGCCAGCAGCCCCCCTGTTCGAGGTGAAGCTTTCTTT
>TRBV4-1|few|.|TRBJ1-1
CASSQREGAVTEAFF
TGCGCCAGCAGCCAAAGGGAAGGTGCAGTCACTGAAGCTTTCTTT
>TRBV5-4|.|.|TRBJ1-1
CASSFETANTEAFF
TGTGCCAGCAGCTTTGAAACAGCGAACACTGAAGCTTTCTTT
>TRBV6-6|.|TRBD1|TRBJ2-7
CASRGTVQTYEQYF
TGTGCCAGCAGGGGGACAGTTCAGACCTACGAGCAGTACTTC
>TRBV6-4|.|.|TRBJ2-5
CAQERKKETQYF
TGTGCCCAAGAAAGGAAGAAAGAGACCCAGTACTTC
>TRBV20-1|.|TRBD1|TRBJ2-2
CSARGDRVANTGELFF
TGCAGTGCTAGAGGGGACAGGGTTGCGAACACCGGGGAGCTGTTTTTT
>TRBV6-5|few|TRBD1|TRBJ2-5
CASRAQGLETQYF
TGTGCCAGCAGGGCACAGGGGCTTGAAACCCAGTACTTC
>TRBV5-1|many|.|TRBJ1-6
CASSLGGRNNSPLHF
TGCGCCAGCAGCTTGGGGGGGCGGAATAATTCACCCCTCCACTTT
>TRBV7-2|many|TRBD2|TRBJ2-1
CASRPTSGSYNEQFF
TGTGCCAGTCGGCCAACTAGCGGGTCTTACAATGAGCAGTTCTTC
>TRBV27|.|TRBD1|TRBJ2-3
CASTSQGATDTQYF
TGTGCCAGCACCTCACAGGGGGCCACAGATACGCAGTATTTT
>TRBV12-3/TRBV12-4|.|.|TRBJ2-3
CASSPGAGFTDTQYF
TGTGCCAGCAGTCCAGGGGCGGGATTCACAGATACGCAGTATTTT